This T cell receptor (beta chain) was captured in a study of blood T cell repertoires in COVID-19. Study summary: PBMCs, B-cell-depleted T cells, or T cells provided the cDNA or gDNA that made up the material.

Sequencing used immunoSEQ multiplex PCR; TCRdb keeps in-frame clones, though not all of them. This table holds 170,000 or so clones, around nine tenths found once. The length of the CDR3 is 15 residues. CDR1 SGHVS and CDR2 FNYEAQ come from the germline V gene. V was clipped by 2 bases and J by 8 bases; unmatched bases: 8. Sequenced: peripheral blood. This chain connects TRBV7-6 to TRBJ2-1; 8 positions agree with TRBD1. The TCR sequence derives from a man in his sixties with COVID-19, enrolled during active disease. The CDR3 nucleotides read TGTGCCAGCAGCTTAATCCGGACAGGGACCCATGAGCAGTTCTTC. Encoded protein: CASSLIRTGTHEQFF.